Included here is one T cell receptor beta chain sequence, with context. Its antigen is currently unknown. With UMI labels, 5' RACE was used to prepare the TRB cDNA libraries. TCRdb reprocessed the 5' RACE reads and stores each CDR3 protein as one record, lacking DNA. This sample contains tens of thousands of distinct CDR3 sequences. This sample was included in a study of CXCR3-negative and CXCR3-positive naive CD8 T cells. Germline V gene lookup returns CDR1 MNHNY and CDR2 SVGAGI (reference sequence). The CDR3 is made up of 16 amino acids. Study observations and caveats: Naive cells that were CXCR3-positive had more hydrophobic TRB CDR3s (compared with CXCR3-negative naive cells).

Sequencing was performed on naive CXCR3+ CD8+ T cells from blood. Subset specified: CD45RO-CCR7+CD27+CD95- naive CD8+ T cells expressing CXCR3 (TNR3+). This clonotype was obtained from a human donor in good health. Some clones in this sample may be carry-over from other donors' samples. The V call is TRBV6-6, the J call TRBJ2-4; TCRdb's D call of TRBD2 is untestable without DNA. CDR3 loop: CASSYVAGDESGIQYF.